The present entry profiles one T cell receptor (beta chain) with its context. Its target is unknown. TCRdb reprocessed the reads via MiXCR and lists one record per CDR3 protein. The sample carries a few hundred thousand distinct CDR3 sequences, just under 40% recorded once. Germline CDR1 LGHNT, CDR2 FRNRAP. The CDR3 consists of 14 residues. The V and J ends lost 7 bases and 5 bases respectively, with 14 bases between them. These data are taken from a study of T cell repertoires in cytomegalovirus infection. Study-wide results and limits: HLA-C-restricted CMV-specific TCR beta clonotypes prevailed in the ex vivo response.

The sequenced sample was cultured PBMCs, obtained from culture after CMV antigen stimulation. This TCR derives from a human donor in good health (CMV status not recorded). Some clones in this sample may be carry-over from other donors' samples. The chain combines TRBV12-5 with TRBJ2-2, with a possible D match to TRBD1 (6 bases). CDR3 nucleotide sequence: TGTGCTAGTGCCCTTGGGGGCTCGACCGGGGAGCTGTTTTTT. It yields the protein CASALGGSTGELFF.